This T cell receptor beta chain was identified during a study of identifying expanded T cells in peripheral blood. To note about this clone: The antigen remains undetermined.

Germline V gives CDR1 LGHNA, CDR2 YNFKEQ. CDR3 size: 16 residues. V lost 0 bases, J lost 0 bases, and 8 bases lay in between. General observations from the study: Across healthy donors, higher total template counts meant significantly greater approximately two-week count variance. Over about two and four weeks, about 15 and 18 clones changed, versus approximately 1.1 between replicates.

Healthy donors had no documented immune events, such as infections, while sampled. TCRdb's table, derived via immunoSEQ multiplex PCR, lists solely in-frame clones and lacks some. In the table there are about 130,000 clones, less than 90% of which are singletons. This receptor was identified in a person aged 18-70 years in good health. The specimen was blood. The rearrangement links TRBV4-2 to TRBJ2-2; D ambiguous. CDR3 region: CASSQDLSTNTGELFF. The CDR3 nucleotides are TGTGCCAGCAGCCAAGATCTTTCCACGAACACCGGGGAGCTGTTTTTT.